This is a list of T cell receptor beta chains from one sample in a study of blood T cell repertoires in COVID-19. Repertoires were generated with immunoSEQ multiplex PCR, while TCRdb's copy carries only in-frame clones and drops some. The table shows roughly 76,000 clones, with roughly 70% occurring only once. Sequenced sample: peripheral blood. The receptors originated from a man between 65 and 85 years old with acute or convalescent COVID-19. CDR3s include the opening cysteine and the closing phenylalanine or tryptophan. Each record gives: D gene, J gene, clone size, V gene, CDR3 DNA, CDR3 protein. The D gene is left open where the match is weak. Not every row has a clone size; where given, it reads once, few, many or a size class.

>NA|TRBJ2-7|NA|TRBV7-6
TGTGCCAGCAGCTTAGGTGGGGCTGCAGGGACCTACGAGCAGTACTTC
CASSLGGAAGTYEQYF
>NA|TRBJ1-4|NA|TRBV7-8
TGTGCCAGCAGCTCAGGACAGAGGGTAGGCGAAAAACTGTTTTTT
CASSSGQRVGEKLFF
>NA|TRBJ1-4|NA|TRBV10-3
TGTGCCATCAGTGAGTCGCCCACAAATGAAAAACTGTTTTTT
CAISESPTNEKLFF
>TRBD1|TRBJ2-1|once|TRBV3-1/TRBV3-2
TGTGCCAGCAGCCATAGACAGGGTCTCAATGAGCAGTTCTTC
CASSHRQGLNEQFF
>NA|TRBJ2-1|once|TRBV18
TGTGCCAGCTCACCAGACAGAGAGCAGTTCTTC
CASSPDREQFF
>NA|TRBJ1-2|NA|TRBV7-9
TGTGCCAGCAGCTTGGGGGGAGCGGATGGCTACACCTTC
CASSLGGADGYTF
>NA|TRBJ2-4|NA|TRBV27
TGTGCCAGCAGCCTACTAGCCAAAAACATTCAGTACTTC
CASSLLAKNIQYF
>TRBD2|TRBJ2-2|NA|TRBV28
TGTGCCAGCACACTAGCGGTCACCGGGGAGCTGTTTTTT
CASTLAVTGELFF
>NA|TRBJ1-1|NA|TRBV9
TGTGCCAGCAGCGTGAAACAGGGGAACACTGAAGCTTTCTTT
CASSVKQGNTEAFF
>TRBD1|TRBJ1-6|NA|TRBV15
TGTGCCACCAGCGGCGGACAGGGTAATTCACCCCTCCACTTT
CATSGGQGNSPLHF
>TRBD1|TRBJ1-1|NA|TRBV3-1/TRBV3-2
TGTGCCAGCAACCAACAGGGGCTCACAGCTGAAGCTTTCTTT
CASNQQGLTAEAFF
>NA|TRBJ2-5|NA|TRBV5-1
TGCGCCAGCAGCTGGACAGTACAAGAGACCCAGTACTTC
CASSWTVQETQYF
>TRBD1|TRBJ1-3|NA|TRBV28
TGTGCCAGCAGTGCGACAGGGATTTGGGGTGCTGGAAACACCATATATTTT
CASSATGIWGAGNTIYF
>NA|TRBJ1-6|once|TRBV15
TGTGCCACCAGCAGAGGAGGGTACAGTTCACCCCTCCACTTT
CATSRGGYSSPLHF
>TRBD2|TRBJ2-7|NA|TRBV9
TGTGCCAGCAGCGCTTCTAGCGGGAGTGGCTACGAGCAGTACTTC
CASSASSGSGYEQYF
>NA|TRBJ1-2|NA|TRBV5-1
TGCGCCAGCAGCATCACAGGGTCCCAGAGCTATGGCTACACCTTC
CASSITGSQSYGYTF
>NA|TRBJ2-7|many|TRBV2
TGTGCCAGCAAGCTAGGCTACGAGCAGTACTTC
CASKLGYEQYF
>NA|TRBJ1-2|NA|TRBV28
TGTGCCAGCGGCCGTAACTATGGCTACACCTTC
CASGRNYGYTF
>TRBD1|TRBJ1-5|NA|TRBV4-2
TGTGCCAGCAGCCAAGACGTCTCAGGGGCAGGGGGCGGGGGTCAGCCCCAGCATTTT
CASSQDVSGAGGGGQPQHF
>NA|TRBJ1-6|NA|TRBV5-4
TGTGCCAGCAGCTTGTCCCAGGGTAATTCACCCCTCCACTTT
CASSLSQGNSPLHF
>NA|TRBJ2-7|NA|TRBV6-5
TGTGCCAGCAGTTACTGGACGGGGGAGCAGTACTTC
CASSYWTGEQYF
>TRBD2|TRBJ2-1|NA|TRBV6-1
TGTGCCAGCAGTGTCGCACTAGCGGATACGTACAATGAGCAGTTCTTC
CASSVALADTYNEQFF
>NA|TRBJ1-1|NA|TRBV9
TGTGCCAGCAGCGGCAGGGTAGGAAACACTGAAGCTTTCTTT
CASSGRVGNTEAFF
>NA|TRBJ2-7|NA|TRBV11-2
TGTGCCAGCAGCCCCCCTGGGGGCGCCTACGAGCAGTACTTC
CASSPPGGAYEQYF
>NA|TRBJ1-4|NA|TRBV28
TGTGCCAGCAGTTCCACGGACATAAGGAGCGAAAAACTGTTTTTT
CASSSTDIRSEKLFF
>NA|TRBJ2-7|NA|TRBV18
TGTGCCAGCTCCAGAAGCACAGGAGAGTTGTACGAGCAGTACTTC
CASSRSTGELYEQYF
>TRBD2|TRBJ2-1|NA|TRBV7-6
TGTGCCAGCAGCTTAAGGACTAGCGGATTCAATGAGCAGTTCTTC
CASSLRTSGFNEQFF
>NA|TRBJ1-1|NA|TRBV27
TGTGCCAGCAGTTACCTGACTGCGGGGGGTGAAGCTTTCTTT
CASSYLTAGGEAFF
>NA|TRBJ2-1|NA|TRBV11-2
TGTGCCAGCAGCTTCCGTTTCGAGTCCTACAATGAGCAGTTCTTC
CASSFRFESYNEQFF
>TRBD1|TRBJ2-5|once|TRBV7-2
TGTGCCAGCAGCTTAGGGCAGGGGGCGGAGACCCAGTACTTC
CASSLGQGAETQYF
>TRBD2|TRBJ2-5|once|TRBV10-3
TGTGCCATCAGCACAGCGGGAGGGGCGGAGACCCAGTACTTC
CAISTAGGAETQYF
>TRBD2|TRBJ2-7|few|TRBV9
TGTGCCAGCAGCGTGGGAGGGGACTCCTACGAGCAGTACTTC
CASSVGGDSYEQYF
>TRBD2|TRBJ2-3|NA|TRBV27
TGTGCCACCAGAGGGGCGGGAGAGGGATATACGCAGTATTTT
CATRGAGEGYTQYF
>TRBD2|TRBJ2-2|NA|TRBV6-5
TGTGCCAGCAGTTACCGCCCTAGCGGGAGCCGGGAGCTGTTTTTT
CASSYRPSGSRELFF
>NA|TRBJ1-6|NA|TRBV29-1
TGCAGCGCTAAGACAGCCGCCTATAATTCACCCCTCCACTTT
CSAKTAAYNSPLHF
>NA|TRBJ1-3|NA|TRBV6-1
TGTGCCAGCAGTGAGAGGACGGCGGGCTCTGGAAACACCATATATTTT
CASSERTAGSGNTIYF
>NA|TRBJ2-7|once|TRBV15
TGTGCCACCAGCAGAGATCAAGGAGGGCGGTCGTACTTC
CATSRDQGGRSYF
>TRBD1|TRBJ1-4|NA|TRBV28
TGTGCCAGCAGCTCGGGACAGGGGGTTGAAAAACTGTTTTTT
CASSSGQGVEKLFF
>NA|TRBJ1-3|NA|TRBV10-3
TGTGCCATCAGAAGAGGACAGAGCTCTGGAAACACCATATATTTT
CAIRRGQSSGNTIYF
>NA|TRBJ2-7|NA|TRBV27
TGTGCCAGCAGTTTAGGGGGGGGCTGGTACGAGCAGTACTTC
CASSLGGGWYEQYF
>NA|TRBJ2-7|once|TRBV28
TGTGCCAGCAGTTTATTGGGGACACCCCTGGAGGAGCAGTACTTC
CASSLLGTPLEEQYF
>TRBD1|TRBJ1-5|NA|TRBV19
TGTGCCAGTACCTCCGGGACAGGGGGTCAGCCCCAGCATTTT
CASTSGTGGQPQHF
>TRBD2|TRBJ2-7|NA|TRBV7-2
TGTGCCAGCAGCTTGGGCGGGAGGAGCTCCTACGAGCAGTACTTC
CASSLGGRSSYEQYF
>TRBD1|TRBJ2-7|NA|TRBV19
TGTGCCAGTAGCTTGACAGGGGGCATGTACGAGCAGTACTTC
CASSLTGGMYEQYF
>TRBD2|TRBJ2-1|NA|TRBV27
TGTGCCAGCAGTTTAAAACTAGCGGGAGCGATTGAGCAGTTCTTC
CASSLKLAGAIEQFF
>NA|TRBJ1-5|few|TRBV28
TGTGCCAGCAGCCTTCTAGCTCAGCCCCAGCATTTT
CASSLLAQPQHF
>NA|TRBJ1-4|NA|TRBV6-5
TGTGCCAGCAGTTTTCAAAAGAGTGAAAAACTGTTTTTT
CASSFQKSEKLFF
>NA|TRBJ2-7|NA|TRBV28
TGTGCCAGCAACAACGCGGGCTCCGGATCCTACGAGCAGTACTTC
CASNNAGSGSYEQYF
>NA|TRBJ1-1|NA|TRBV18
TGTGCCAGCTCACCTGTAAAAGTGGGGCACACTGAAGCTTTCTTT
CASSPVKVGHTEAFF
>NA|TRBJ2-1|NA|TRBV21-1
TGTGCCAGCAGCACCCGACAGGGATACAATGAGCAGTTCTTC
CASSTRQGYNEQFF
>TRBD1|TRBJ2-2|NA|TRBV10-1
TGCGCCAGCAGTGATCGACAGGGGGCAGGGGGGGAGCTGTTTTTT
CASSDRQGAGGELFF
>TRBD2|TRBJ2-3|few|TRBV18
TGTGCCAGCTCACTCTCTAGCGGTAGCACAGATACGCAGTATTTT
CASSLSSGSTDTQYF
>NA|TRBJ1-5|NA|TRBV19
TGTGCCAGTAAAGGGAGGGGGGCCGATCAGCCCCAGCATTTT
CASKGRGADQPQHF
>NA|TRBJ2-3|NA|TRBV6-6
TGTGCCAGCTTACGGACAGATACGCAGTATTTT
CASLRTDTQYF